This TCR beta chain was identified during a study of PD-1 blockade in classical Hodgkin lymphoma. Points from the study as a whole: Partial responders and progressors had significantly lower baseline TCR diversity.

Profiling relied on immunoSEQ multiplex PCR, and the TCRdb table lists in-frame clones only, not all of them. Of 100,000 or so clones listed, around 90% are singletons. V shed 4 bases and J shed 3 bases, with 10 bases lying between them. Germline V lookup: CDR1 WNHNN, CDR2 SYGVQD (reference sequence). CDR3 length: 13 residues. About this clone: Its target is unknown.

Time point here: cycle 4 day 1 (C4D1), after 6 weeks of nivolumab. Each patient relapsed following autologous stem cell transplantation, and prior brentuximab vedotin exposure differed. Complete response, partial response or progressive disease constituted the best responses recorded. V gene TRBV10-1 combines with J gene TRBJ2-7, with D hard to call. The origin of this receptor is a human donor with classical Hodgkin lymphoma. The material was peripheral blood mononuclear cells (PBMCs), obtained before the fourth cycle of nivolumab. This CDR3 is CASSGPNVYEQYF. CDR3 coding DNA: TGCGCCAGCAGTGGTCCCAACGTCTACGAGCAGTACTTC.